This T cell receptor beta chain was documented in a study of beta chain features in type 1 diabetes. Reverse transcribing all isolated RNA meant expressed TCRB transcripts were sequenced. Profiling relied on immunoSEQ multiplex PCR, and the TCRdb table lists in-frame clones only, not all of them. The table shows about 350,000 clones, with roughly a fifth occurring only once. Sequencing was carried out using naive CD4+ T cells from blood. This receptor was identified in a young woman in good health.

The CDR3 region is CASSLNRSGNSPLHF. CDR3 coding DNA: TGTGCCAGCAGCTTAAATAGGTCAGGGAATTCACCCCTCCACTTT. The chain recombines TRBV7-3 with TRBJ1-6; a possible D gene is TRBD1 (5 bases). Germline V gene data show CDR1 as SGHTA and CDR2 as FQGTGA. Trimming cost V 1 base and J 7 bases, with 11 bases left between them. The CDR3 extends over 15 amino acids.